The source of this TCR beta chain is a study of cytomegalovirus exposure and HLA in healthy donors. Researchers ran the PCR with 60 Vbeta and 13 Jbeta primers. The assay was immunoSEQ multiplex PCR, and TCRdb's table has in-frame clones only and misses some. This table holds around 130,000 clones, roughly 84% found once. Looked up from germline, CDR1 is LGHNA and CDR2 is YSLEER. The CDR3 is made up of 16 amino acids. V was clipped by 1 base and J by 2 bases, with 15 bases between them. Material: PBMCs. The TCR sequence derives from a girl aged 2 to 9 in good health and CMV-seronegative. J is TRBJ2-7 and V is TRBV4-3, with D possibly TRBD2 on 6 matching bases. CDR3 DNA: TGCGCCAGCAGCCAAGCGGGGGTTGGTAGGGCCTACGAGCAGTACTTC. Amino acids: CASSQAGVGRAYEQYF.